The text below deals with one T cell receptor beta chain. Assay used: immunoSEQ multiplex PCR; TCRdb lists only in-frame clones, some missing. The data show tens of thousands of clones, 80% to 90% seen once. Germline V gene lookup returns CDR1 SGHVS and CDR2 FNYEAQ. V shed 5 bases and J 3 bases; nucleotides not matched to a gene: 12. The length of the CDR3 is 17 residues. Relapses following autologous stem cell transplantation were seen in all patients, with brentuximab vedotin exposure varying. The entry originates in a study of PD-1 blockade in classical Hodgkin lymphoma. The sequence came from a human donor with classical Hodgkin lymphoma. The V call is TRBV7-6, the J call TRBJ2-5; 10 nucleotides align to TRBD2. Specimen: peripheral blood mononuclear cells (PBMCs), collected before the second cycle of nivolumab. CDR3 sequence (DNA): TGTGCCAGCAGCCCCAGACTCCCTAGCGGGGGTAAAGAGACCCAGTACTTC. Amino acid sequence: CASSPRLPSGGKETQYF.